This T cell receptor (beta chain) was captured in a study of T cell responses to AZD1222 COVID-19 vaccine. The assay was immunoSEQ multiplex PCR, and TCRdb's table has in-frame clones only and misses some. Of 120,000 to 150,000 clones detected, 85% to 90% appear once; the ten largest clones hold approximately 3%. Material: peripheral blood, obtained 28 days after the second AZD1222 dose. The origin of this receptor is an adult who received the AZD1222 COVID-19 vaccine.

The CDR3 bases are TGTGCCAGCAGCTTAGGGACAGGGGGCGATGGCTACACCTTC. Residues: CASSLGTGGDGYTF. The V and J genes are TRBV9 and TRBJ1-2, with 12 bases fitting TRBD1. CDR1 and CDR2 (germline): SGDLS, YYNGEE. The ends lost 4 bases at V and 6 bases at J; junction bases unmatched: 4. The CDR3 length is 14 residues. The full variable domain, with the rest looked up from reference TRBV9 and TRBJ1-2, is DSGVTQTPKHLITATGQRVTLRCSPRSGDLSVYWYQQSLDQGLQFLIQYYNGEERAKGNILERFSAQQFPDLHSELNLSSLELGDSALYFCASSLGTGGDGYTFGSGTRLTVV.